The sequence of this T cell receptor (beta chain) was determined in a study of blood T cell repertoires in COVID-19 (dated by TCRdb to the early 2020s). As for the study more broadly: Collaborator samples came from the United States, Italy and Spain and covered acute and convalescent phases of COVID-19. The material from the prospective study consisted of cDNA or gDNA derived from T cells, B-cell-depleted T cells, or PBMCs. Subjects who had been exposed to COVID-19, were actively infected with it, or had recovered from it provided the deeply sampled blood TCRbeta repertoires that made up the dataset. A freely available public database, intended as a resource for researchers studying the immune response to SARS-CoV-2, is where the repertoires were released. Samples came from the ongoing ImmuneRACE study (first 160 participants) plus 1,254 subjects from 6 global collaborators. Sample metadata almost always included a de-identified subject ID, COVID-19 status, age in years and sex. HLA class I and class II types, where available, came from metadata supplied by the sample provider rather than from assay-based typing.

At one collaborating source in Seattle, patients were enrolled during active infection and were followed longitudinally through the course of disease. Whole blood was collected in K2EDTA tubes by collaborating institutions according to the institutions' own protocols. For TCRbeta analysis, collaborators shipped samples as frozen whole blood, isolated PBMCs, or DNA extracted from either of those sample types. Broad study findings and their caveats: Clinical and demographic metadata were provided uncurated, with the amount varying by source and participant.

V sheds 4 bases and J sheds 3 bases, leaving 13 bases between their ends. From cysteine to phenylalanine, the CDR3 is 14 amino acids long. The entry retains the CDR3 DNA only, 42 bases that are in frame from base 1. Taken from the germline V gene, the CDR1 and CDR2 loops are SGHRS and YFSETQ. TCRbeta CDR3 regions were amplified from genomic DNA using the immunoSEQ Assay, a bias-controlled multiplex PCR. The authors' pipeline ran thus. Nucleated cell counts per sample were estimated from amplification of reference gene primers within the assay. Sequence reads were collapsed and filtered to measure the absolute abundance of every unique TCRbeta CDR3 rearrangement. Productive Simpson clonality was computed per sample as the square root of Simpson's diversity index over productive rearrangements. TCRdb's version of the immuneACCESS table is confined to in-frame rearrangements and falls short of the full clone set. An unresolved V gene accounts for under half of the shortfall where checked; the remainder is of unknown origin. V and J calls plus clone size are reproduced from that table; the DNA served to infer D and trimming. The sample profile shows 300,000 to 350,000 clones; around 90% of them were found once. Clones ranked in the top ten supply approximately 0.98% of the sample.

On this clone itself: The antigen it binds to is not known. Base qualities are not provided; no much larger clone lies one nucleotide away.

The sequenced material came from peripheral blood. The chain is encoded by TRBV5-1 joined to TRBJ1-1; the D gene remains uncertain. The receptor was derived from a woman between 40 and 55 years old with COVID-19, enrolled during active disease. This receptor carries the CDR3 CASSLIEGDTEAFF. The DNA is TGCGCCAGCAGCCTGATTGAGGGAGACACTGAAGCTTTCTTT.